This record looks at one TCR gamma chain sequence and its context. As yet, its antigen is unknown. These data come from a study of Vδ1+ human thymocytes. Study-level results: About 20% of thymic delta-chain sequences were Vdelta2, with few Vdelta3, unlike blood Vdelta1+ controls. Highly polyclonal TRG and TRD repertoires with Gaussian CDR3 length distributions appeared in thymus. Unexpected Vdelta2 sequences could cause misinterpretation of bulk repertoire data. TRG sequences recurred across donors, whereas TRD sequences stayed essentially private.

The template was reverse-transcribed extracted RNA. CDR3 amplicons came from multiplex PCR with pooled V-gene forward and constant-region reverse primers. TCRdb re-processed the multiplex PCR reads using CATT. The sample lists 8,500 to 13,000 gamma-chain clones, over 40% seen once, with roughly 2% in the top ten. The V segment lost 6 bases and the J segment 1 base; nucleotides outside the gene matches: 18. CDR3 size: 17 residues. Germline V gene sequence: CDR1 GITISATS, CDR2 ISYDGTV (reference sequence). Alphabeta T cells were depleted, then CD3+ Vdelta1+ Vdelta2- thymocytes were FACS-sorted. The origin of this receptor is a boy under two years old who had congenital heart surgery. The gene calls are TRGV9 and TRGJ1 or TRGJ2. The sample was Vdelta1+ gamma-delta thymocytes from the thymus. The sample's subset: FACS-sorted CD3+ TCRalphabeta- TCRVdelta1+ TCRVdelta2- thymocytes. CDR3 residues: CALWQGKALINYYKKLF. The CDR3 nucleotides are TGTGCCTTGTGGCAGGGCAAGGCTTTAATCAATTATTATAAGAAACTCTTT.